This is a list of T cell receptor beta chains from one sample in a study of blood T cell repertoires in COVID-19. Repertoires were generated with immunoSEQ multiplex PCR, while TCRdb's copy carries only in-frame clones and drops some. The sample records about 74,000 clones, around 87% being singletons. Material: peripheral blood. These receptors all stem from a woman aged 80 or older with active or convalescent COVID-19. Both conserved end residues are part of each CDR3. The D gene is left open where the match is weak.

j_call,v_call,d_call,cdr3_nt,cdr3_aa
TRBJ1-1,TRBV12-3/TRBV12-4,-,TGTGCCAGCAGTTTAGGGGGCTTACCTTTCTTT,CASSLGGLPFF
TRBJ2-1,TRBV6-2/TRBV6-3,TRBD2,TGTGCCAGCAGTTACCGGCGAGCGGGGGGAATCTGGGCTCCGTTCTTC,CASSYRRAGGIWAPFF
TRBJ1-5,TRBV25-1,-,TGTGCCAGCAGTGAAGGCGGTAATCAGCCCCAGCATTTT,CASSEGGNQPQHF
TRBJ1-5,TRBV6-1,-,TGTGCCAGCAGTGATAATGTCGGGGGTCAGCCCCAGCATTTT,CASSDNVGGQPQHF
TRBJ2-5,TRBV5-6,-,TGTGCCAGCAGCTTGGAAGTTGTTGGGGGCCGGGAGACCCAGTACTTC,CASSLEVVGGRETQYF
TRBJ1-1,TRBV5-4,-,TGTGCCAGCAGCTTAGGGGCAGGGTGGGAGAACACTGAAGCTTTCTTT,CASSLGAGWENTEAFF
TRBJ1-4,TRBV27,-,TGTGCCAGCAGTTCCAACAGGGTGGGTGAAAAACTGTTTTTT,CASSSNRVGEKLFF
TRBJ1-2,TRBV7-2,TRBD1,TGTGCCAGCAGCTTAATGGGACAGGGGTCTTACTATGGCTACACCTTC,CASSLMGQGSYYGYTF
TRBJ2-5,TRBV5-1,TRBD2,TGCGCCAGCAGCTTGGCCCTAGCGGGGGGGCCGGGGTTCCAAGAGACCCAGTACTTC,CASSLALAGGPGFQETQYF
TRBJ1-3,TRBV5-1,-,TGCGCCAGCAGCCCAGGGACTTCTGGAAACACCATATATTTT,CASSPGTSGNTIYF
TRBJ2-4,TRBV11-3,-,TGTGCCAGCAGCTTAGACTCCCGGGGTCTAGCCAAAAACATTCAGTACTTC,CASSLDSRGLAKNIQYF
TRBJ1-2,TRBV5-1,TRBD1,TGCGCCAGCAGCCCGGAAGGGACAGGGTTCTATGGCTACACCTTC,CASSPEGTGFYGYTF
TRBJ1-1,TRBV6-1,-,TGTGCCAGCAGTGAGATTCGAGGGGGTGAAGCTTTCTTT,CASSEIRGGEAFF
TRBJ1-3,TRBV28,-,TGTGCCAGCAGTTCGTCAGCTGGAAACACCATATATTTT,CASSSSAGNTIYF
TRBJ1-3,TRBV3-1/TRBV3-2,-,TGTGCCAGCAGCCAAGGCCCCGACAGGGGAAACACCATATATTTT,CASSQGPDRGNTIYF
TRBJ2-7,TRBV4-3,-,TGCGCCAGCAGCGAACAAGTCCGAGGCTACGAGCAGTACTTC,CASSEQVRGYEQYF